The rows below give T cell receptor beta chains drawn from one sample of a study of blood T cell repertoires in COVID-19. Generated by immunoSEQ multiplex PCR, the TCRdb table keeps only in-frame clones and is missing some. The sample lists roughly 110,000 clones; 85% were seen once. Sequenced: peripheral blood. The source is a human donor in a cohort sampled during active COVID-19. The CDR3 runs from the conserved cysteine through the conserved F or W. The order of the fields is clone size, V gene, D gene, J gene, CDR3 protein, CDR3 DNA. The D gene is left open where the match is weak. Size values are once, few and many counts, or a class for expanded clones, and some rows have none.

>-|TRBV6-5|-|TRBJ1-2
CASEVSLNYGYTF
TGTGCCAGCGAGGTCAGCCTGAACTATGGCTACACCTTC
>-|TRBV7-9|-|TRBJ1-2
CASSASGGYTF
TGTGCCAGCAGCGCCTCGGGTGGCTACACCTTC
>-|TRBV7-8|TRBD1|TRBJ1-2
CASSPRTGNYGYTF
TGTGCCAGCAGCCCCAGGACAGGCAACTATGGCTACACCTTC
>-|TRBV7-2|TRBD2|TRBJ2-1
CASSGTGGLNEQFF
TGTGCCAGCAGCGGCACGGGGGGGCTCAATGAGCAGTTCTTC
>-|TRBV7-9|-|TRBJ1-5
CASTLGGSNQPQHF
TGTGCCAGCACCCTCGGCGGGTCTAATCAGCCCCAGCATTTT
>-|TRBV7-9|-|TRBJ1-3
CASSPRTASGNTIYF
TGTGCCAGCAGCCCCAGGACTGCCTCTGGAAACACCATATATTTT
>-|TRBV28|-|TRBJ1-5
CASSLRRNQPQHF
TGTGCCAGCAGTTTACGTCGCAATCAGCCCCAGCATTTT
>-|TRBV7-9|-|TRBJ2-3
CASARDSYTQYF
TGTGCCAGCGCCCGGGACTCCTATACGCAGTATTTT
>-|TRBV15|TRBD1|TRBJ1-6
CATRDRANSPLHF
TGTGCCACCAGGGACAGGGCGAATTCACCCCTCCACTTT
>-|TRBV11-3|-|TRBJ1-3
CASSSGSGNTIYF
TGTGCCAGCAGCTCCGGCTCTGGAAACACCATATATTTT
>-|TRBV7-3|TRBD1|TRBJ2-5
CASSPGGQGLETQYF
TGTGCCAGCAGCCCAGGGGGACAGGGGTTAGAGACCCAGTACTTC
>-|TRBV6-5|-|TRBJ1-6
CASGVVDSNSPLHF
TGTGCCAGCGGGGTCGTGGACAGTAATTCACCCCTCCACTTT
>few|TRBV29-1|TRBD1|TRBJ1-1
CSAQDRGTEAFF
TGCAGCGCCCAGGACAGGGGGACTGAAGCTTTCTTT
>-|TRBV5-5|-|TRBJ1-4
CASSPTTREKLFF
TGTGCCAGCAGCCCTACTACCCGCGAAAAACTGTTTTTT
>-|TRBV19|TRBD1|TRBJ1-5
CASSDTGGVNQPQHF
TGTGCCAGTAGTGATACAGGGGGCGTCAATCAGCCCCAGCATTTT
>once|TRBV15|TRBD1|TRBJ1-2
CATTNTLDRDGWYGYTF
TGTGCCACCACCAACACCTTGGACAGGGATGGATGGTATGGCTACACCTTC
>-|TRBV10-2|-|TRBJ1-5
CASSESPGNSNQPQHF
TGCGCCAGCAGTGAGTCCCCAGGGAATAGCAATCAGCCCCAGCATTTT
>-|TRBV28|-|TRBJ1-4
CASRNPGLEKGEKLFF
TGTGCCAGCAGAAACCCTGGACTAGAGAAAGGGGAAAAACTGTTTTTT
>once|TRBV7-8|TRBD2|TRBJ2-1
CASSAYLATTSGPRNEQFF
TGTGCCAGCAGCGCCTATCTCGCGACGACTAGCGGACCAAGGAATGAGCAGTTCTTC
>-|TRBV2|-|TRBJ1-1
CASSTQANTEAFF
TGTGCCAGCAGTACACAGGCGAACACTGAAGCTTTCTTT
>-|TRBV4-3|-|TRBJ2-3
CASSQDGAQTDTQYF
TGCGCCAGCAGCCAAGATGGAGCCCAGACAGATACGCAGTATTTT
>-|TRBV6-4|-|TRBJ2-3
CASSDSRADTQYF
TGTGCCAGCAGTGACTCGAGAGCCGATACGCAGTATTTT